These T cell receptor beta chains were read from a single sample in a study of CD8 T cells in Susac syndrome. MiXCR, applied by TCRdb to the immunoSEQ multiplex PCR reads, yields one record per CDR3 protein. Of just under 150,000 distinct CDR3 sequences listed, roughly 95% are singletons. What was sequenced was CD4+ T cells from PBMCs. These receptors originate from a human donor in good health. CDR3s include the opening cysteine and the closing phenylalanine or tryptophan. The order of the fields is V gene, J gene, CDR3 protein.

>TRBV29-1|TRBJ2-7
CSVVGGQLEQYF
>TRBV2|TRBJ2-7
CASKGTSGRHEQYF
>TRBV20-1|TRBJ2-2
CSAREDRAAGELFF
>TRBV29-1|TRBJ1-1
CSVVGVEGAFF
>TRBV27|TRBJ2-7
CASSLYGLAGNSYEQYF
>TRBV12-3/TRBV12-4|TRBJ1-2
CASSNRNYGYTF
>TRBV20-1|TRBJ2-7
CSASQDRDEQYF
>TRBV11-2|TRBJ2-3
CASSLRWRTGGTTSTDTQYF
>TRBV20-1|TRBJ2-3
CSAHLAGRTDTQYF
>TRBV19|TRBJ1-4
CASSTGKLSGTGHEKLFF
>TRBV15|TRBJ2-3
CATSGSPDTQYF
>TRBV14|TRBJ2-7
CASSHGGWAHEQYF
>TRBV10-3|TRBJ1-5
CAISSGQPNQPQHF
>TRBV7-2|TRBJ1-1
CASSLGGQGFKAFF
>TRBV20-1|TRBJ1-5
CSARDLWAGPAGEHF
>TRBV7-2|TRBJ2-5
CASSLVGVTQGTQYF
>TRBV20-1|TRBJ1-1
CSARRTGTRNTEAFF
>TRBV5-1|TRBJ1-5
CASSLAGGYNQPQHF
>TRBV18|TRBJ1-1
CASSREGWEAFF
>TRBV24-1|TRBJ2-1
CATSDRLAASYNEQFF
>TRBV28|TRBJ2-3
CASSLTLQSTDTQYF
>TRBV20-1|TRBJ2-7
CSASDTSGGYEQYF
>TRBV6-1|TRBJ2-1
CASSGLAGGYNEQFF
>TRBV12-3/TRBV12-4|TRBJ2-1
CASSLRGAQGVYNEQFF
>TRBV24-1|TRBJ1-1
CATSDPGQEAFF
>TRBV18|TRBJ1-4
CASSPRDRTNEKLFF
>TRBV3-1|TRBJ2-2
CASSHIDTGELFF
>TRBV7-9|TRBJ2-4
CASSRGVENIQYF
>TRBV20-1|TRBJ1-2
CSARDLAASNYGYTF
>TRBV5-4|TRBJ2-5
CASSSPGLAGGPFHKTQYF
>TRBV30|TRBJ2-4
CAWSVRGLRNIQYF
>TRBV5-1|TRBJ2-7
CASSTGRDRGLSYEQYF